Listed below are T cell receptor beta chains from one sample, sequenced in a study of blood T cell repertoires in COVID-19. Some clones are missing from TCRdb's copy, which holds only in-frame ones; the method was immunoSEQ multiplex PCR. This table holds around 130,000 clones, around 77% found once. The sample consisted of peripheral blood. The receptors were gathered from a human donor in a cohort sampled during active COVID-19. Both conserved end residues are part of each CDR3. Fields, in order: J gene, V gene, CDR3 length, CDR3 protein.

j_call: TRBJ1-1; v_call: TRBV10-3; cdr3_length: 12; cdr3_aa: CAISGRYTEAFF
j_call: TRBJ1-1; v_call: TRBV19; cdr3_length: 17; cdr3_aa: CASRGWGRTGPDTEAFF
j_call: TRBJ2-7; v_call: TRBV7-6; cdr3_length: 15; cdr3_aa: CASSLEAAGAGEQYF
j_call: TRBJ2-7; v_call: TRBV4-1; cdr3_length: 15; cdr3_aa: CASSRTSGSSYEQYF
j_call: TRBJ2-7; v_call: TRBV18; cdr3_length: 15; cdr3_aa: CASSPTAEGYHEQYF
j_call: TRBJ2-1; v_call: TRBV6-2/TRBV6-3; cdr3_length: 16; cdr3_aa: CASSYRLAGGYNEQFF
j_call: TRBJ2-5; v_call: TRBV6-1; cdr3_length: 17; cdr3_aa: CASSEAFSGGPQETQYF
j_call: TRBJ2-7; v_call: TRBV7-8; cdr3_length: 17; cdr3_aa: CASSLAQGSRRDYEQYF
j_call: TRBJ1-3; v_call: TRBV7-2; cdr3_length: 15; cdr3_aa: CASSPTGTSGNTIYF
j_call: TRBJ2-7; v_call: TRBV6-5; cdr3_length: 15; cdr3_aa: CASTTGQGENYEQYF
j_call: TRBJ2-7; v_call: TRBV6-1; cdr3_length: 13; cdr3_aa: CASSDLTVGEQYF
j_call: TRBJ2-7; v_call: TRBV6-2/TRBV6-3; cdr3_length: 17; cdr3_aa: CASSSPTVFSPHYEQYF
j_call: TRBJ1-2; v_call: TRBV19; cdr3_length: 14; cdr3_aa: CASSIPGLGYGYTF
j_call: TRBJ2-7; v_call: TRBV6-5; cdr3_length: 12; cdr3_aa: CASSGIGAEQYF
j_call: TRBJ2-7; v_call: TRBV10-1; cdr3_length: 14; cdr3_aa: CASSTGTGGGEQYF
j_call: TRBJ2-1; v_call: TRBV7-9; cdr3_length: 14; cdr3_aa: CASSKGLSYNEQFF
j_call: TRBJ1-5; v_call: TRBV6-5; cdr3_length: 15; cdr3_aa: CASSPLRWSNQPQHF
j_call: TRBJ2-7; v_call: TRBV28; cdr3_length: 14; cdr3_aa: CASSPDRVISEQYF
j_call: TRBJ1-2; v_call: TRBV15; cdr3_length: 13; cdr3_aa: CATSKQGAYGYTF
j_call: TRBJ2-7; v_call: TRBV30; cdr3_length: 13; cdr3_aa: CAWSGGTGGEQYF